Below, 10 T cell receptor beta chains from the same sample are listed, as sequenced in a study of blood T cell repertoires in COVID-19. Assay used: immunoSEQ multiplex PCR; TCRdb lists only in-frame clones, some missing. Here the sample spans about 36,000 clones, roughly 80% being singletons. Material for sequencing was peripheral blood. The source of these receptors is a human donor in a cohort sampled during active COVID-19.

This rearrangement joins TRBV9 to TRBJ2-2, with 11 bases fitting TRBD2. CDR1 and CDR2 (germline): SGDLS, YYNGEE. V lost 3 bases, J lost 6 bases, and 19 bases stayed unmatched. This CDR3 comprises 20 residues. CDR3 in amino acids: CASSAWGLTSGEGGPGELFF. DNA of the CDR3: TGTGCCAGCAGCGCGTGGGGATTGACTAGCGGGGAAGGGGGCCCCGGGGAGCTGTTTTTT.

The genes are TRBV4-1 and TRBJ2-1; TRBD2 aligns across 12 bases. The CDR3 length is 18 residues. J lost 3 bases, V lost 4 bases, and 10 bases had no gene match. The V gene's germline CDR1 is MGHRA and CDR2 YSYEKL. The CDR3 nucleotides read TGCGCCAGCAGCCTCACGCGACTAGCGGGGGCGTACTACAATGAGCAGTTCTTC. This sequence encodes CASSLTRLAGAYYNEQFF.

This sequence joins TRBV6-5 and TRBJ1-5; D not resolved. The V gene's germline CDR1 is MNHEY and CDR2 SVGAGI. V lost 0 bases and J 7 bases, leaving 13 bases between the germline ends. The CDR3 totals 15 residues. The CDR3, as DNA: TGTGCCAGCAGTTACTCGCTAGACGGCCAGCAGCCCCAGCATTTT. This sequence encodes CASSYSLDGQQPQHF.

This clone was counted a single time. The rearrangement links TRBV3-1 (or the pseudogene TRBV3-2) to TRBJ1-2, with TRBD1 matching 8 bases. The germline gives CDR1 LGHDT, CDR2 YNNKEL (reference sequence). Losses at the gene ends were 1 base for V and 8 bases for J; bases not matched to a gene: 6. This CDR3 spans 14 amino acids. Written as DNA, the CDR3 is TGTGCCAGCAGCCAAGCAGGGGGCGCACGAGGCTACACCTTC. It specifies CASSQAGGARGYTF.

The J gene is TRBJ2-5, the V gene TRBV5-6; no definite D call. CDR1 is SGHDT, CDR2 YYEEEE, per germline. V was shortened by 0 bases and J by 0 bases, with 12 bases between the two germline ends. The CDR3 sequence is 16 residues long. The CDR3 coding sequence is TGTGCCAGCAGCTTGGGCGTGACTTTGTACCAAGAGACCCAGTACTTC. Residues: CASSLGVTLYQETQYF.

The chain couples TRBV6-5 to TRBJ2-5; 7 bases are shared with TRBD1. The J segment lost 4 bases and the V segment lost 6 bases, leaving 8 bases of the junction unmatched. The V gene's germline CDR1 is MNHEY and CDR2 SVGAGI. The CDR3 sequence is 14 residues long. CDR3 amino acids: CASSQKTGRETQYF. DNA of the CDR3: TGTGCCAGCAGCCAAAAGACAGGGCGAGAGACCCAGTACTTC.

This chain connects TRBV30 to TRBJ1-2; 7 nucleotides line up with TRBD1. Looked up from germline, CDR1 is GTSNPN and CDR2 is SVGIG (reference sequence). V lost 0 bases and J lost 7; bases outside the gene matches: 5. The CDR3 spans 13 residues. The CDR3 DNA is TGTGCCTGGAGTGTACAGGGGTCTGGTGGCTACACCTTC. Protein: CAWSVQGSGGYTF.

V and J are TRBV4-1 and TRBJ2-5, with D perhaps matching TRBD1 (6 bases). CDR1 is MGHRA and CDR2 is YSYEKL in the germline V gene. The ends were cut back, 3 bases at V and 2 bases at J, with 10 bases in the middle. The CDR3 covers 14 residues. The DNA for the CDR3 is TGCGCCAGCAGCCATCCGGGACATCAAGAGACCCAGTACTTC. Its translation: CASSHPGHQETQYF.

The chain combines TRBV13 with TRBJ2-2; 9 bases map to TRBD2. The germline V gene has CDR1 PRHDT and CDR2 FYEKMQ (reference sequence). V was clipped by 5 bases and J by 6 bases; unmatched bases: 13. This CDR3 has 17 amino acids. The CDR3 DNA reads TGTGCCAGCAGCCGTGCCCTGGCGGGGGGGCTCCCCGGGGAGCTGTTTTTT. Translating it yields CASSRALAGGLPGELFF.

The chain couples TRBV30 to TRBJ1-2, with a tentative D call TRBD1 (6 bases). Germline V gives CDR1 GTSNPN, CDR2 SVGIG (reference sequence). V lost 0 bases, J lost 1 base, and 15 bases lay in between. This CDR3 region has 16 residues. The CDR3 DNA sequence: TGTGCCTGGAGTGTACAAGGCAGGGGCGGTAACTATGGCTACACCTTC. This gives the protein CAWSVQGRGGNYGYTF. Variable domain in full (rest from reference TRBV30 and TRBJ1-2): SQTIHQWPATLVQPVGSPLSLECTVEGTSNPNLYWYRQAAGRGLQLLFYSVGIGQISSEVPQNLSASRPQDRQFILSSKKLLLSDSGFYLCAWSVQGRGGNYGYTFGSGTRLTVV.